One sample yielded the 13 T cell receptor beta chains listed below, sequenced in a study of CD8+ T cells in alopecia areata. Described treatment: oral pan-JAK inhibitor, 5-10 mg twice daily. RNA was extracted and reverse transcribed into cDNA as the sequencing template. Libraries were prepared by immunoSEQ multiplex PCR; TCRdb keeps only in-frame clonotypes and omits some of them. The repertoire holds 150,000 to 200,000 clones, with more than 55% as singletons. The source material was CD4+ T cells sorted from blood, sampled at roughly week 49, from a patient treated with tofacitinib. The receptor set was obtained from a human donor with alopecia areata.

The chain combines TRBV30 with TRBJ1-3; no firm D call. Looked up from germline, CDR1 is GTSNPN and CDR2 is SVGIG (reference sequence). With 4 bases removed from V and 3 bases from J, the gap between germline ends came to 4 bases. This CDR3 contains 11 residues. CDR3 coding DNA: TGTGCCTGGACAAGTGGAAACACCATATATTTT. Its translation is CAWTSGNTIYF. Complete variable domain (other parts from reference TRBV30 and TRBJ1-3): SQTIHQWPATLVQPVGSPLSLECTVEGTSNPNLYWYRQAAGRGLQLLFYSVGIGQISSEVPQNLSASRPQDRQFILSSKKLLLSDSGFYLCAWTSGNTIYFGEGSWLTVV.

The chain links TRBV7-3 to TRBJ1-1, with TRBD1 matching 8 bases. The CDR3 loop spans 14 amino acids. The ends lost 5 bases at V and 5 bases at J; junction bases unmatched: 7. Looked up from germline, CDR1 is SGHTA and CDR2 is FQGTGA. The CDR3 DNA is TGTGCCAGCAGCGCCCAGGGGGCTGGGACTGAAGCTTTCTTT. Amino acid sequence: CASSAQGAGTEAFF.

This clone was observed a single time. This chain uses TRBV12-5 with TRBJ1-5; unclear D gene. V shed 1 base and J shed 9 bases, with 10 bases lying between them. Germline V gives CDR1 LGHNT, CDR2 FRNRAP. This CDR3 has 13 amino acids. The CDR3 DNA is TGTGCTAGTGGTTTGGCCACTTCAGGGCCCCAGCATTTT. It codes for CASGLATSGPQHF.

The V call is TRBV19, the J call TRBJ2-5, with D perhaps matching TRBD1 (5 bases). Germline V gives CDR1 LNHDA, CDR2 SQIVND (reference sequence). Trimming stripped 5 bases from V and 4 bases from J, with 14 bases between. The CDR3 is 14 amino acids. DNA of the CDR3: TGTGCCAGTAGTCCACCAGGGTCAAGAGAGACCCAGTACTTC. This sequence encodes CASSPPGSRETQYF.

CDR3 DNA: TGTGCCAGTAGTATAGGAACAGTAGAGTATGGCTACACCTTC. Amino acid sequence: CASSIGTVEYGYTF. The J gene is TRBJ1-2, the V gene TRBV19; no clear D. V lost 1 base and J 5 bases, leaving 11 bases between the germline ends. This CDR3 is built from 14 residues. The V gene's germline CDR1 is LNHDA and CDR2 SQIVND (reference sequence).

This clone was counted only a few times. The chain is built from TRBV5-1 and TRBJ2-7; D is perhaps TRBD2 (5 bases). Germline loops: CDR1 SGHRS, CDR2 YFSETQ. With 4 bases removed from V and 2 bases from J, the gap between germline ends came to 10 bases. This CDR3 has 13 amino acids. CDR3 DNA sequence: TGCGCCAGCAGCAGAGGGCAAACCTACGAGCAGTACTTC. As protein: CASSRGQTYEQYF.

Concerning this clone: Other DNA sequences in the sample encode the same CDR3. The CDR3 protein is CAWSGQGNQPQHF. Written as DNA, the CDR3 is TGTGCCTGGAGCGGACAGGGGAATCAGCCCCAGCATTTT. The chain is built from TRBV30 and TRBJ1-5; 9 bases line up with TRBD1. The CDR3 has 13 residues. V dropped 3 bases and J dropped 4; count of bases not matched to a gene: 1. Germline V CDR1 and CDR2: GTSNPN, SVGIG (reference sequence). Combining the CDR3 with reference TRBV30 and TRBJ1-5 gives the whole variable domain SQTIHQWPATLVQPVGSPLSLECTVEGTSNPNLYWYRQAAGRGLQLLFYSVGIGQISSEVPQNLSASRPQDRQFILSSKKLLLSDSGFYLCAWSGQGNQPQHFGDGTRLSIL.

This clone has just one count. This chain uses TRBV2 with TRBJ1-2; D gene uncertain. Deletions cut 4 bases from V and 7 bases from J, with 10 bases between. This CDR3 has 12 residues. Germline lookup yields CDR1 SNHLY and CDR2 FYNNEI. CDR3 nucleotides: TGTGCCAGCAGTGGAGACATCCGTGGCTACACCTTC. It translates to CASSGDIRGYTF.

The CDR3: CSVGSGRTQGTDTQYF. The CDR3 nucleotides are TGCAGCGTTGGATCCGGCAGGACCCAAGGCACAGATACGCAGTATTTT. The gene calls are TRBV29-1 and TRBJ2-3; D call uncertain. In germline, CDR1 is SQVTM, CDR2 ANQGSEA. There are 16 residues in the CDR3. Trimming pared 4 bases from V and 1 base from J, leaving 18 bases between.

The chain is built from TRBV30 and TRBJ1-2, with D uncertain. Germline lookup yields CDR1 GTSNPN and CDR2 SVGIG (reference sequence). Trimming took 3 bases from V and 2 from J, leaving 4 bases between them. This CDR3 contains 11 residues. CDR3 nucleotides: TGTGCCTGGAGAAAAAACTATGGCTACACCTTC. Amino acids: CAWRKNYGYTF.

The rearrangement uses TRBV27 and TRBJ2-1; TRBD2 agrees at 9 bases. Germline values: CDR1 MNHEY, CDR2 SMNVEV (reference sequence). With 1 base clipped from V and 0 bases from J, the junction kept 4 bases outside the gene matches. The CDR3 contains 17 residues. In DNA, the CDR3 is TGTGCCAGCAGTTTATACCCTAGCGGGGCCTCCTACAATGAGCAGTTCTTC. Residues: CASSLYPSGASYNEQFF.

This clone was found a few times. V gene TRBV5-1 combines with J gene TRBJ2-2; weak D call: TRBD2 (7 bases). The germline V gene has CDR1 SGHRS and CDR2 YFSETQ. The CDR3 consists of 17 residues. V lost 2 bases, J lost 5 bases, and 19 bases lay in between. The CDR3 is CASSFGGGGTGTGELFF. DNA for the CDR3: TGCGCCAGCAGCTTCGGTGGCGGGGGCACCGGGACCGGGGAGCTGTTTTTT.

This chain joins TRBV29-1 and TRBJ2-7, with D tentatively TRBD1 (5 bases). With 6 bases removed from V and 2 bases from J, the gap between germline ends came to 17 bases. The CDR3 has 14 residues. Germline loops: CDR1 SQVTM, CDR2 ANQGSEA. In nucleotides, the CDR3 is TGCAGCGTACAAACAGGTTTAAGTACCTACGAGCAGTACTTC. Its translation: CSVQTGLSTYEQYF.